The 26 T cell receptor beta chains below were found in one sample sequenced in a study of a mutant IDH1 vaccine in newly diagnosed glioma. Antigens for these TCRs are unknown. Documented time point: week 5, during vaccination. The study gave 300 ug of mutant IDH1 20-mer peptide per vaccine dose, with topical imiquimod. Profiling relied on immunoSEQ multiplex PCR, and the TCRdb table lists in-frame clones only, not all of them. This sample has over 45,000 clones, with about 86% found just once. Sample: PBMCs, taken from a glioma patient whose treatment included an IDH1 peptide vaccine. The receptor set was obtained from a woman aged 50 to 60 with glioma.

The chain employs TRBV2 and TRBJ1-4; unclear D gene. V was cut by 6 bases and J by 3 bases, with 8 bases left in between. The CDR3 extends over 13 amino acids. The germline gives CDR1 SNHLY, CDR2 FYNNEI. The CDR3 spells CASRPGPNEKLFF. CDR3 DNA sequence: TGTGCCAGCAGACCGGGTCCTAATGAAAAACTGTTTTTT. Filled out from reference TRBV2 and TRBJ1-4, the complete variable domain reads EPEVTQTPSHQVTQMGQEVILRCVPISNHLYFYWYRQILGQKVEFLVSFYNNEISEKSEIFDDQFSVERPDGSNFTLKIRSTKLEDSAMYFCASRPGPNEKLFFGSGTQLSVL.

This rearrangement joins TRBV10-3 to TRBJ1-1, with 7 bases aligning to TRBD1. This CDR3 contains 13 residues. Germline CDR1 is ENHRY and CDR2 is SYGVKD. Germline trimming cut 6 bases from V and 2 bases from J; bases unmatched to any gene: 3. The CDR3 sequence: CAISDRVNTEAFF. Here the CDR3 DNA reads TGTGCCATCAGCGACAGGGTCAACACTGAAGCTTTCTTT.

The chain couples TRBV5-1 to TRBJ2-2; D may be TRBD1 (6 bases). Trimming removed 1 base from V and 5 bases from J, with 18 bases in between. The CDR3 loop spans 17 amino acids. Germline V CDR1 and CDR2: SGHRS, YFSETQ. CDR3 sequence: CASSLSTQGGLTGELFF. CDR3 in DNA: TGCGCCAGCAGCTTGAGTACACAGGGTGGCCTAACCGGGGAGCTGTTTTTT.

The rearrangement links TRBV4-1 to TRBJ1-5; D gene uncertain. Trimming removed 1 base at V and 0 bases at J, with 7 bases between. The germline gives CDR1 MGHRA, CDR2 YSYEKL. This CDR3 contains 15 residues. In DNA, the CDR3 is TGCGCCAGCAGCCAAGTCTTTTATAGCAATCAGCCCCAGCATTTT. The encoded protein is CASSQVFYSNQPQHF.

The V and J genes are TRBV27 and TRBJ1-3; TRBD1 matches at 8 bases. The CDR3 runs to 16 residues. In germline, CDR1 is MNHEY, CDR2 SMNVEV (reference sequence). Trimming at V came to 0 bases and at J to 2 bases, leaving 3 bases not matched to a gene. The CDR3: CASSLSWTGPGNTIYF. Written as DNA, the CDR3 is TGTGCCAGCAGTTTATCATGGACAGGGCCTGGAAACACCATATATTTT.

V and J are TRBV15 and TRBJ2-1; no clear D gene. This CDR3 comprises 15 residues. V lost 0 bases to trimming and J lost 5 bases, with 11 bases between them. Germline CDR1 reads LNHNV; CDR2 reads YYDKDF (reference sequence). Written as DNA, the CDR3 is TGTGCCACCAGCAGAGATTTGACAACTGACAATGAGCAGTTCTTC. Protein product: CATSRDLTTDNEQFF.

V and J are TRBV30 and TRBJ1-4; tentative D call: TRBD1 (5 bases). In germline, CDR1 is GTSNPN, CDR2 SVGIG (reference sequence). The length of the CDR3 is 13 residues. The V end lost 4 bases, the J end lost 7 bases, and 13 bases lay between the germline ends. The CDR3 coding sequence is TGTGCCTGGACAGGGATCCGCGGTGAAAAACTGTTTTTT. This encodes CAWTGIRGEKLFF. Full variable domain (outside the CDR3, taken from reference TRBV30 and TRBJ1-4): SQTIHQWPATLVQPVGSPLSLECTVEGTSNPNLYWYRQAAGRGLQLLFYSVGIGQISSEVPQNLSASRPQDRQFILSSKKLLLSDSGFYLCAWTGIRGEKLFFGSGTQLSVL.

CDR3 loop: CASSLNPGQGNEKLFF. The CDR3 DNA is TGTGCCAGCAGCTTGAATCCGGGACAGGGCAATGAAAAACTGTTTTTT. This rearrangement joins TRBV7-9 to TRBJ1-4; TRBD1 aligns across 9 bases. Germline V gene data show CDR1 as SEHNR and CDR2 as FQNEAQ (reference sequence). The CDR3 runs 16 residues. V lost 3 bases to trimming and J lost 5 bases; unmatched junction nucleotides: 7.

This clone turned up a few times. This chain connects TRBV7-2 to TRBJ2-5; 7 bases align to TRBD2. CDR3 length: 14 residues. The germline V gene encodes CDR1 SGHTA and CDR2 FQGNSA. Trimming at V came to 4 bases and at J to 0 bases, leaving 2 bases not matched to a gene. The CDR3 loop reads CASSSSGHQETQYF. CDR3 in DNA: TGTGCCAGCAGCTCTAGCGGACACCAAGAGACCCAGTACTTC.

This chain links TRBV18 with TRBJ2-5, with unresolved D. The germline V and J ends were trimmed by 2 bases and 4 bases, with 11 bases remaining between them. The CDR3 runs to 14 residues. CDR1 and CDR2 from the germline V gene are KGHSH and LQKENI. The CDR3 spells CASSPSFSPETQYF. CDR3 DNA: TGTGCCAGCTCACCATCGTTCTCCCCAGAGACCCAGTACTTC.

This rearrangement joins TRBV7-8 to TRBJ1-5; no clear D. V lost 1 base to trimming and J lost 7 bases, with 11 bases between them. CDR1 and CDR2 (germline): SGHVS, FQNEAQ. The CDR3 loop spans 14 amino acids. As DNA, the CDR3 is TGTGCCAGCAGCTTAGGAGGGTTAGGACAGCCCCAGCATTTT. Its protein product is CASSLGGLGQPQHF.

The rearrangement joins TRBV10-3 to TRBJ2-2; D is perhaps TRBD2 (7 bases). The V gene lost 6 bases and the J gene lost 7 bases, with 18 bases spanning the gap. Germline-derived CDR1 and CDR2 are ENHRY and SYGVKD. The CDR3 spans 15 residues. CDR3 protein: CAIRAGAGVNGELFF. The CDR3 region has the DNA TGTGCCATCAGGGCGGGAGCAGGGGTGAACGGGGAGCTGTTTTTT.

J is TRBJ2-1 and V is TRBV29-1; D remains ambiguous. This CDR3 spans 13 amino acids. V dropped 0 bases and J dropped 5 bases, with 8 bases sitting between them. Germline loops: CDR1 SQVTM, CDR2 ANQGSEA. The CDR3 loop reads CSVEEGIHNEQFF. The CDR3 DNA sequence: TGCAGCGTTGAAGAAGGAATCCACAATGAGCAGTTCTTC.

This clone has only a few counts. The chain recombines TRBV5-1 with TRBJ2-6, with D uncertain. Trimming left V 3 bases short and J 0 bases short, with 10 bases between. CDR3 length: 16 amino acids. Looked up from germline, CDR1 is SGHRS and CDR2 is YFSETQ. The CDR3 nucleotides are TGCGCCAGCAGCTCGGACCGCCTCTCTGGGGCCAACGTCCTGACTTTC. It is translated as CASSSDRLSGANVLTF.

This CDR3 reads CASSQVIEETQYF. The CDR3 region has the DNA TGCGCCAGCAGCCAAGTTATCGAGGAGACCCAGTACTTC. The chain is built from TRBV4-3 and TRBJ2-5; D not certain. The CDR3 runs 13 residues. CDR1 is LGHNA, CDR2 YSLEER, per germline. With 1 base removed from V and 5 bases from J, the gap between germline ends came to 8 bases.

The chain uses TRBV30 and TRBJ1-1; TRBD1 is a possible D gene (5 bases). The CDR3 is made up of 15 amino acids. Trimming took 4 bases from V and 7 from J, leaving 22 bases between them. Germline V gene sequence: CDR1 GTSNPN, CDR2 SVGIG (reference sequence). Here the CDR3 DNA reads TGTGCCTGGACCGCACGGGACCTAAGTCAGGTTGAAGCTTTCTTT. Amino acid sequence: CAWTARDLSQVEAFF.

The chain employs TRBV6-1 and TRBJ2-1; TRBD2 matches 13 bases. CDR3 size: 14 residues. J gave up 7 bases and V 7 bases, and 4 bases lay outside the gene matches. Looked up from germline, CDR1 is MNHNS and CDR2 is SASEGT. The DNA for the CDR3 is TGTGCCAGCAAGGGACTAGCGGGGAGTAATGAGCAGTTCTTC. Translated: CASKGLAGSNEQFF.

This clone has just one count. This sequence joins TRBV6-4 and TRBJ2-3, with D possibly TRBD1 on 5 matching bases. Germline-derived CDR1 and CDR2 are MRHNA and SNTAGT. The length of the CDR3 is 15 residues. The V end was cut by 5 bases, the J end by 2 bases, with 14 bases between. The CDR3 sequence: CASSPGPSHTDTQYF. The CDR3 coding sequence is TGTGCCAGCAGTCCAGGGCCTTCTCACACAGATACGCAGTATTTT.

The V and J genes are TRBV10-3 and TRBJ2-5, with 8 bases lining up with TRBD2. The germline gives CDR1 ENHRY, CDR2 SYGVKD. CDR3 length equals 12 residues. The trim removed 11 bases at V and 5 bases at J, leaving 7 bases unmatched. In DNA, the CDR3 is TGTGCCGTCAAAACGGGGGGGGAGACCCAGTACTTC. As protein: CAVKTGGETQYF.

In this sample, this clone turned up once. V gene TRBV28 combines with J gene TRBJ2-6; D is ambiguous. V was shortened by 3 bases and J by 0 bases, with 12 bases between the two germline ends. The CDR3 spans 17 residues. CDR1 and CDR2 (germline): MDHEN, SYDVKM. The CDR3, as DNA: TGTGCCAGCAGTTTGGTCAGTAAAAGCTCTGGGGCCAACGTCCTGACTTTC. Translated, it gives CASSLVSKSSGANVLTF. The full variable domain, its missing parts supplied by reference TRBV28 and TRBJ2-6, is DVKVTQSSRYLVKRTGEKVFLECVQDMDHENMFWYRQDPGLGLRLIYFSYDVKMKEKGDIPEGYSVSREKKERFSLILESASTNQTSMYLCASSLVSKSSGANVLTFGAGSRLTVL.

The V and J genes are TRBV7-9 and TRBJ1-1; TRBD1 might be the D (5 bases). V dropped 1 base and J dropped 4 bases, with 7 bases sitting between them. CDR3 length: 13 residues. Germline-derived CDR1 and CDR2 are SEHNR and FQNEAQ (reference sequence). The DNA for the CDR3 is TGTGCCAGCAGCTTAGAAAGGGGCACTGAAGCTTTCTTT. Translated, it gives CASSLERGTEAFF.

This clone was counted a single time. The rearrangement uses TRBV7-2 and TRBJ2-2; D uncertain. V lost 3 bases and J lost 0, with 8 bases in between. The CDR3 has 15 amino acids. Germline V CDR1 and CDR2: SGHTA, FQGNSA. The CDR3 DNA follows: TGTGCCAGCAGCTTGAGTGGAGCGAACACCGGGGAGCTGTTTTTT. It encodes CASSLSGANTGELFF. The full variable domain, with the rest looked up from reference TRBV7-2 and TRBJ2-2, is GAGVSQSPSNKVTEKGKDVELRCDPISGHTALYWYRQSLGQGLEFLIYFQGNSAPDKSGLPSDRFSAERTGGSVSTLTIQRTQQEDSAVYLCASSLSGANTGELFFGEGSRLTVL.

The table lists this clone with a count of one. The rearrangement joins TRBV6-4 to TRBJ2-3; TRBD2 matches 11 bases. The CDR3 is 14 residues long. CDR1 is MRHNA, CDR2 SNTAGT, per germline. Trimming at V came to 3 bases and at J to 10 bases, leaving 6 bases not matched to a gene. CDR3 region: CASSESPSGGPQYF. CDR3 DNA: TGTGCCAGCAGTGAGTCGCCTAGCGGGGGGCCGCAGTATTTT.

CDR3 loop: CASSPSGGGTYGYTF. The CDR3 nucleotides read TGTGCCAGCAGTCCCTCCGGGGGAGGGACCTATGGCTACACCTTC. The chain links TRBV27 to TRBJ1-2, with D possibly TRBD1 on 5 matching bases. CDR1 MNHEY and CDR2 SMNVEV come from the germline V gene (reference sequence). This CDR3 spans 15 amino acids. Trimming shortened V by 5 bases and J by 4 bases, and 17 bases separated the two germline ends.

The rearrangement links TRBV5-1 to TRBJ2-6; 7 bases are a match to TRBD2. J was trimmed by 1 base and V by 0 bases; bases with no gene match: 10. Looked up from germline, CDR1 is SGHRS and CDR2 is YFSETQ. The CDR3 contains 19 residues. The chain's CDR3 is CASSLGTGGSQSGANVLTF. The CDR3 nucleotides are TGCGCCAGCAGCTTGGGGACCGGGGGGAGCCAGTCTGGGGCCAACGTCCTGACTTTC.

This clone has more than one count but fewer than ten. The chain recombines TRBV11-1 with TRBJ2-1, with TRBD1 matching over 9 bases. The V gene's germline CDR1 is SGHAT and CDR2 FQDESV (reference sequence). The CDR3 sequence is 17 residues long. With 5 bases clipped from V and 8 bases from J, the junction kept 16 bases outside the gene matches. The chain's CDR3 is CASSTPGGQGLRDEQFF. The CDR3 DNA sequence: TGTGCCAGCAGCACCCCCGGGGGACAGGGCCTTCGGGATGAGCAGTTCTTC.